The 13 T cell receptor beta chains given below trace back to one sample, sequenced in a study of T cell changes during pregnancy in multiple sclerosis. Sequencing was performed with immunoSEQ multiplex PCR; in TCRdb, only in-frame clones are kept and a portion is missing. This sample has 60,000 or so clones; around nine tenths occur once, and the top ten carry 0.8% to 1%. The sequencing used peripheral blood, collected before pregnancy. The source of these receptors is a female donor with multiple sclerosis, enrolled in a pregnancy study.

This sequence joins TRBV7-6 and TRBJ2-7; D gene unclear. The CDR3 length is 14 residues. Trimming took 5 bases from V and 2 from J, leaving 13 bases between them. Germline V gives CDR1 SGHVS, CDR2 FNYEAQ. CDR3 in DNA: TGTGCCAGCAGCCCCCAGCAAGAGGCCTACGAGCAGTACTTC. Protein product: CASSPQQEAYEQYF. Full variable domain (rest looked up from reference TRBV7-6 and TRBJ2-7): GAGVSQSPRYKVTKRGQDVALRCDPISGHVSLYWYRQALGQGPEFLTYFNYEAQQDKSGLPNDRFSAERPEGSISTLTIQRTEQRDSAMYRCASSPQQEAYEQYFGPGTRLTVT.

J is TRBJ1-2 and V is TRBV6-5; D perhaps matches TRBD1 (5 bases). Germline V CDR1 and CDR2: MNHEY, SVGAGI. Trimming pared 5 bases from V and 6 bases from J, leaving 16 bases between. CDR3 length equals 14 residues. CDR3 region: CASSPEVGGDGYTF. CDR3 nucleotide sequence: TGTGCCAGCAGTCCGGAGGTGGGGGGGGATGGCTACACCTTC.

The V and J genes are TRBV5-1 and TRBJ1-2; the D gene is possibly TRBD1 (6 bases). Germline assignment: CDR1 SGHRS and CDR2 YFSETQ. CDR3 size: 15 residues. Deletions cut 2 bases from V and 0 bases from J, with 11 bases between. The CDR3 loop reads CASSLGTSTNYGYTF. The CDR3 nucleotides are TGCGCCAGCAGCTTAGGGACATCTACTAACTATGGCTACACCTTC.

The V call is TRBV14, the J call TRBJ1-1; D is undetermined. The germline V gene encodes CDR1 SGHDN and CDR2 FVKESK. V was trimmed by 5 bases and J by 0 bases, leaving 7 bases between them. CDR3 length: 13 amino acids. The CDR3 nucleotides read TGTGCCAGCAGCGGAACTATGAACACTGAAGCTTTCTTT. Protein sequence: CASSGTMNTEAFF.

The chain couples TRBV19 to TRBJ2-2; D remains ambiguous. This CDR3 spans 14 amino acids. Germline V gene lookup returns CDR1 LNHDA and CDR2 SQIVND (reference sequence). V gave up 3 bases and J gave up 8 bases, with 13 bases separating them. The CDR3 DNA follows: TGTGCCAGTAGTATCGGTGGGCCTGGGGGGGAGCTGTTTTTT. Encoded protein: CASSIGGPGGELFF.

This clone was observed a single time. This chain joins TRBV7-2 and TRBJ1-2; D not certain. The CDR3 consists of 12 residues. Per the germline V gene, CDR1 is SGHTA and CDR2 is FQGNSA. Between the trimmed V and J ends, which lost 4 bases and 8 bases, there was a span of 11 bases. In nucleotides, the CDR3 is TGTGCCAGCAGCTCGGTGCTGAGGGGCTACACCTTC. Amino acid sequence: CASSSVLRGYTF.

The CDR3 loop is CASSHAGNNYGYTF. The CDR3, as DNA: TGTGCCAGCAGCCATGCGGGGAATAACTATGGCTACACCTTC. This chain uses TRBV5-6 with TRBJ1-2; D call uncertain. Germline CDR1 SGHDT, CDR2 YYEEEE. V was shortened by 4 bases and J by 1 base, with 11 bases between the two germline ends. CDR3 length: 14 amino acids.

The chain has TRBV7-3 and TRBJ2-1; TRBD2 agrees at 11 bases. The CDR3 has 16 amino acids. V was clipped by 4 bases and J by 3 bases; unmatched bases: 5. Germline CDR1 reads SGHTA; CDR2 reads FQGTGA. The DNA for the CDR3 is TGTGCCAGCAGCTATACTAGCGGGGGACTCTACAATGAGCAGTTCTTC. Translating gives CASSYTSGGLYNEQFF.

Comments on this clone: The junction shows a germline mismatch at one end, possibly a read error. This rearrangement joins TRBV9 to TRBJ1-1, with D maybe TRBD1 (6 bases). The CDR3 runs to 15 residues. The germline CDR1 and CDR2 sequences are SGDLS and YYNGEE. Written as DNA, the CDR3 is TGTGCCAGCAGCGTTGGGACAAACTGGCGTACGAAGCAGGTCTTT. Protein: CASSVGTNWRTKQVF.

The chain couples TRBV7-6 to TRBJ2-3, with D unresolved. V was clipped by 1 base and J by 5 bases, with 4 bases between them. The length of the CDR3 is 12 residues. Germline loops: CDR1 SGHVS, CDR2 FNYEAQ. CDR3 residues: CASSLDRDTQYF. CDR3 sequence (DNA): TGTGCCAGCAGCTTAGACAGAGATACGCAGTATTTT.

This chain joins TRBV5-5 and TRBJ1-1; 8 positions agree with TRBD1. V was pared by 3 bases and J by 4 bases, with 11 bases of the junction left unmatched. The germline CDR1 and CDR2 sequences are SGHKS and YYEKEE (reference sequence). The CDR3 consists of 16 residues. The CDR3 loop is CASSWETGGKSTEAFF. The CDR3 DNA sequence: TGTGCCAGCAGCTGGGAAACAGGGGGAAAGAGCACTGAAGCTTTCTTT.

The rearrangement joins TRBV2 to TRBJ1-2; the match to TRBD1 covers 9 bases. With V trimmed by 7 bases and J by 5 bases, 14 bases remained unmatched. Germline V CDR1 and CDR2: SNHLY, FYNNEI. The CDR3 sequence is 16 residues long. Here the CDR3 reads CASIAGTGSLGYGYTF. The CDR3 DNA reads TGTGCCAGCATCGCCGGGACAGGGAGTCTCGGGTATGGCTACACCTTC.

This chain joins TRBV27 and TRBJ1-5; D gene uncertain. CDR1 is MNHEY, CDR2 SMNVEV, per germline (reference sequence). V was clipped by 0 bases and J by 6 bases, with 6 bases between them. The CDR3 runs 13 residues. The CDR3 DNA reads as TGTGCCAGCAGTTTATCGAGGGTTCAGCCCCAGCATTTT. Translated, it gives CASSLSRVQPQHF.